This entry concerns a single T cell receptor beta chain. These data come from a study of blood T cell repertoires in COVID-19. Study at large: Donors in the United States, Italy and Spain gave samples during acute or convalescent COVID-19.

Per the study methods: Estimated nucleated cell counts came from reference gene primer amplification. The assay was immunoSEQ multiplex PCR, and TCRdb's table has in-frame clones only and misses some. V, J and clone size were drawn from that table, and D and trimming were deduced from the DNA. The sample comprises more than 300,000 clones, around four fifths of which are singletons, and roughly 1.2% rests with the top ten. CDR1 is SGHVS and CDR2 is FQNEAQ in the germline V gene. This CDR3 is 13 amino acids long. V lost 2 bases, J lost 5 bases, and 6 bases lay in between. This chain joins TRBV7-8 and TRBJ1-4, with D perhaps TRBD1 (6 bases). The material sequenced was peripheral blood. This receptor was identified in a woman aged 45 to 65 with acute or convalescent COVID-19. This CDR3 reads CASSLTGNEKLFF. For the CDR3, the DNA is TGTGCCAGCAGCTTAACAGGGAATGAAAAACTGTTTTTT. Full variable domain (rest looked up from reference TRBV7-8 and TRBJ1-4): GAGVSQSPRYKVAKRGQDVALRCDPISGHVSLFWYQQALGQGPEFLTYFQNEAQLDKSGLPSDRFFAERPEGSVSTLKIQRTQQEDSAVYLCASSLTGNEKLFFGSGTQLSVL.